A single sample gave rise to the 31 T cell receptor beta chains below, sequenced in a study of cytomegalovirus exposure and HLA in healthy donors (TCRdb year 2017). The library relied on the immunoSEQ multiplex PCR assay. For the multiplex PCR, a mixture combining 60 forward primers for TCR Vbeta segments and 13 reverse primers for TCR Jbeta segments was used. TCRdb mirrors the immuneACCESS table, restricted to in-frame sequences. Some clones are absent from its copies; in checked studies, under half trace to an unresolved V gene, and the reason for the others is unknown. This sample is represented by around 210,000 clones; 65% to 85% of them were singletons. In total, the top ten clones hold roughly 1.5% of the sample. Material: PBMCs. The receptors stem from a middle-aged man in good health and CMV-seronegative.

This clone was picked up a small number of times. The chain combines TRBV6-1 with TRBJ1-1; D might be TRBD1 (6 bases). The CDR3 covers 14 residues. Germline CDR1 and CDR2: MNHNS and SASEGT. V was shortened by 11 bases and J by 2 bases, with 18 bases between the two germline ends. The CDR3 DNA reads TGTGCCGGGGGGGACACGGGGTATAACACTGAAGCTTTCTTT. It translates to CAGGDTGYNTEAFF.

This clone was counted only a few times. V gene TRBV10-1 combines with J gene TRBJ2-3; 10 nucleotides line up with TRBD1. V shed 4 bases and J 2 bases; nucleotides not matched to a gene: 3. The germline CDR1 and CDR2 sequences are WNHNN and SYGVQD (reference sequence). The CDR3 covers 15 residues. Here the CDR3 reads CASSAGTGDTDTQYF. CDR3 DNA sequence: TGCGCCAGCAGTGCCGGGACAGGGGACACAGATACGCAGTATTTT.

J is TRBJ2-3 and V is TRBV28; TRBD1 aligns across 7 bases. The J segment lost 11 bases and the V segment lost 5 bases, leaving 16 bases of the junction unmatched. The CDR3 has 15 residues. Germline V gives CDR1 MDHEN, CDR2 SYDVKM. CDR3 nucleotide sequence: TGTGCCAGCAGTCCAAACAGGGGCCCCGCCGTCGGGCAGTATTTT. Its protein is CASSPNRGPAVGQYF.

This clone was observed a handful of times. The rearrangement links TRBV30 to TRBJ1-6, with 8 nucleotides matching TRBD1. J was trimmed by 7 bases and V by 2 bases; bases with no gene match: 7. The CDR3 has 15 residues. Germline V CDR1 and CDR2: GTSNPN, SVGIG (reference sequence). The CDR3 DNA sequence: TGTGCCTGGAGTACCTCAGGGGGCCGAAATTCACCCCTCCACTTT. This gives the protein CAWSTSGGRNSPLHF.

This clone was picked up a small number of times. The chain combines TRBV7-9 with TRBJ2-7; TRBD2 matches at 11 bases. With V trimmed by 5 bases and J by 2 bases, 8 bases remained unmatched. Per germline, CDR1 SEHNR and CDR2 FQNEAQ (reference sequence). The CDR3 loop spans 16 amino acids. CDR3 residues: CASSTMTSGNPYEQYF. CDR3 in DNA: TGTGCCAGCAGCACAATGACTAGCGGGAACCCCTACGAGCAGTACTTC.

There are a few counts of this clone. The chain combines TRBV9 with TRBJ2-1; 12 positions agree with TRBD2. The CDR3 has 16 amino acids. In germline, CDR1 is SGDLS, CDR2 YYNGEE. J gave up 4 bases and V 3 bases, and 5 bases lay outside the gene matches. In DNA, the CDR3 is TGTGCCAGCAGCGGACGGACTAGCGGGATGTACAATGAGCAGTTCTTC. Its protein product is CASSGRTSGMYNEQFF.

In this sample, this clone turned up once. The chain joins TRBV6-5 to TRBJ1-1, with D tentatively TRBD1 (6 bases). The CDR3 contains 11 residues. The germline V and J ends were trimmed by 6 bases and 8 bases, with 10 bases remaining between them. Germline lookup yields CDR1 MNHEY and CDR2 SVGAGI. CDR3 nucleotides: TGTGCCAGCAGAAGACAGGCAGAAGCTTTCTTT. It is translated as CASRRQAEAFF.

V is TRBV7-9 and J is TRBJ2-2; 10 nucleotides align to TRBD2. Looked up from germline, CDR1 is SEHNR and CDR2 is FQNEAQ (reference sequence). With 5 bases clipped from V and 7 bases from J, the junction kept 13 bases outside the gene matches. CDR3 length: 17 amino acids. CDR3 residues: CASSPEREGRFGGELFF. The CDR3 DNA follows: TGTGCCAGCAGCCCCGAGCGGGAGGGCCGGTTCGGCGGGGAGCTGTTTTTT.

This clone was detected a few times. CDR3 sequence (DNA): TGTGCCAGCAGTTTATATGGGGGCTCTAGGGGCTACACCTTC. It translates to CASSLYGGSRGYTF. This chain links TRBV28 with TRBJ1-2; D possibly corresponds to TRBD1 (6 bases). This CDR3 is 14 amino acids long. From germline, CDR1 is MDHEN and CDR2 SYDVKM. V lost 1 base and J lost 8, with 14 bases in between.

The rearrangement links TRBV14 to TRBJ2-1, with D unresolved. CDR1 is SGHDN, CDR2 FVKESK, per germline. The CDR3 loop spans 15 amino acids. The V gene lost 0 bases and the J gene lost 0 bases, with 6 bases spanning the gap. CDR3 in DNA: TGTGCCAGCAGCCAAGAGAGAGGCTCCTACAATGAGCAGTTCTTC. Protein product: CASSQERGSYNEQFF.

The chain links TRBV6-6 to TRBJ2-7; 7 bases fit TRBD1. Germline trimming cut 6 bases from V and 7 bases from J; bases unmatched to any gene: 6. The CDR3 has 12 amino acids. Per germline, CDR1 MNHNY and CDR2 SVGAGI (reference sequence). CDR3 DNA: TGTGCCAGCAGCCGCGACAGGGAAGAGCAGTACTTC. Translation: CASSRDREEQYF.

The rearrangement links TRBV7-9 to TRBJ1-4; 8 bases are a match to TRBD1. CDR3 length: 15 residues. Germline values: CDR1 SEHNR, CDR2 FQNEAQ (reference sequence). V gave up 0 bases and J gave up 7 bases; unmatched junction bases: 4. CDR3 region: CASSLATGGSEKLFF. CDR3 nucleotide sequence: TGTGCCAGCAGCTTAGCAACAGGGGGAAGTGAAAAACTGTTTTTT.

CDR3 sequence: CASSNPTSFPGELFF. CDR3 sequence (DNA): TGTGCCAGCAGCAATCCCACTAGCTTCCCCGGGGAGCTGTTTTTT. The chain employs TRBV7-7 and TRBJ2-2; D possibly corresponds to TRBD2 (6 bases). This CDR3 contains 15 residues. V was shortened by 5 bases and J by 6 bases, with 16 bases between the two germline ends. Germline assignment: CDR1 SSHAT and CDR2 FNYEAQ (reference sequence).

The CDR3 protein is CASSLVQGSKNIQYF. Written as DNA, the CDR3 is TGCGCCAGCAGCTTGGTGCAGGGCTCCAAAAACATTCAGTACTTC. V usage is TRBV5-1 and J usage is TRBJ2-4; a weak D match, TRBD1 (5 bases). CDR3 size: 15 residues. Germline CDR1 is SGHRS and CDR2 is YFSETQ. Trimming took 0 bases from V and 2 from J, leaving 9 bases between them.

The J gene is TRBJ2-7, the V gene TRBV7-9, with D unclear. This CDR3 is 14 amino acids long. The germline V and J ends were trimmed by 1 base and 5 bases, with 12 bases remaining between them. Per the germline V gene, CDR1 is SEHNR and CDR2 is FQNEAQ (reference sequence). In DNA, the CDR3 is TGTGCCAGCAGCTTAGGCATCACTACCAACGAGCAGTACTTC. As protein: CASSLGITTNEQYF.

The rearrangement links TRBV19 to TRBJ2-1, with 8 bases lining up with TRBD2. The germline CDR1 and CDR2 sequences are LNHDA and SQIVND (reference sequence). The V gene end was trimmed by 1 base and the J gene end by 8 bases; junction bases not matched to a gene: 10. The CDR3 is 16 residues long. This CDR3 is CASSIGRLAGIDEQFF. The DNA for the CDR3 is TGTGCCAGTAGTATAGGTAGGCTAGCGGGTATAGATGAGCAGTTCTTC.

This clone was counted a single time. V usage is TRBV7-2 and J usage is TRBJ1-1, with D maybe TRBD1 (5 bases). Germline V CDR1 and CDR2: SGHTA, FQGNSA. The ends were cut back, 3 bases at V and 3 bases at J, with 8 bases in the middle. The CDR3 length is 13 residues. The CDR3 DNA is TGTGCCAGCAGCTTGCAGGGTTACACTGAAGCTTTCTTT. The encoded protein is CASSLQGYTEAFF.

The rearrangement joins TRBV27 to TRBJ2-1; 7 nucleotides line up with TRBD2. The CDR3 spans 15 residues. V dropped 6 bases and J dropped 5; count of bases not matched to a gene: 10. Germline-derived CDR1 and CDR2 are MNHEY and SMNVEV (reference sequence). The CDR3 DNA is TGTGCCAGCAGCTCACGGGGGGTGAATCACAATGAGCAGTTCTTC. Translated: CASSSRGVNHNEQFF.

This sequence joins TRBV4-1 and TRBJ2-5, with 7 bases aligning to TRBD1. The closer fit of TRBJ2-7 to the DNA end suggests the J call may be wrong. CDR1 and CDR2 (germline): MGHRA, YSYEKL. The CDR3 runs 13 residues. This CDR3 is CASSQDRSYEQYF. The DNA for the CDR3 is TGCGCCAGCAGCCAGGACAGGTCCTACGAGCAGTACTTC.

This chain joins TRBV30 and TRBJ2-1; D is unclear. Germline CDR1 is GTSNPN and CDR2 is SVGIG (reference sequence). This CDR3 is 16 amino acids long. With 0 bases removed from V and 0 bases from J, the gap between germline ends came to 12 bases. In nucleotides, the CDR3 is TGTGCCTGGAGTGTTGTCCGGCGGAGCTCCTACAATGAGCAGTTCTTC. Protein sequence: CAWSVVRRSSYNEQFF. The full variable domain, rest sourced from reference TRBV30 and TRBJ2-1, is SQTIHQWPATLVQPVGSPLSLECTVEGTSNPNLYWYRQAAGRGLQLLFYSVGIGQISSEVPQNLSASRPQDRQFILSSKKLLLSDSGFYLCAWSVVRRSSYNEQFFGPGTRLTVL.

This chain uses TRBV30 with TRBJ2-5; D possibly corresponds to TRBD1 (5 bases). The DNA matches TRBJ2-7 better at its end, which makes the J call doubtful. Germline CDR1 and CDR2: GTSNPN and SVGIG (reference sequence). The CDR3 loop spans 14 amino acids. This chain's CDR3 is CAWSVQGVGYEQYF. In DNA form, the CDR3 reads TGTGCCTGGAGTGTACAAGGGGTAGGCTACGAGCAGTACTTC.

V and J are TRBV5-6 and TRBJ2-1, with TRBD1 matching 9 bases. The germline V gene has CDR1 SGHDT and CDR2 YYEEEE. This CDR3 spans 16 amino acids. V was clipped by 4 bases and J by 7 bases; unmatched bases: 12. CDR3 in amino acids: CASSPIQGALWNEQFF. The DNA for the CDR3 is TGTGCCAGCAGCCCAATACAGGGGGCTCTCTGGAATGAGCAGTTCTTC.

A remark on this clone: The identical CDR3 is also encoded by other nucleotide sequences in the sample. V usage is TRBV6-5 and J usage is TRBJ2-1; 8 bases are shared with TRBD1. This CDR3 contains 16 residues. The germline gives CDR1 MNHEY, CDR2 SVGAGI. V dropped 2 bases and J dropped 4; count of bases not matched to a gene: 7. This CDR3 is CASSYVGTGRYNEQFF. DNA for the CDR3: TGTGCCAGCAGTTACGTTGGGACAGGAAGGTACAATGAGCAGTTCTTC.

V and J are TRBV12-5 and TRBJ2-5; maybe TRBD2 (6 bases). V was pared by 7 bases and J by 7 bases, with 19 bases between. The CDR3 consists of 14 residues. Per germline, CDR1 LGHNT and CDR2 FRNRAP. CDR3 nucleotides: TGTGCTAGTGCCTTCCGGGATCCGGAGGGGACCCAGTACTTC. Translation: CASAFRDPEGTQYF.

The chain uses TRBV28 and TRBJ1-2; the match to TRBD1 covers 8 bases. The V and J ends lost 2 bases and 8 bases, in that order; junction bases with no gene match: 7. CDR3 length: 14 amino acids. Germline V lookup: CDR1 MDHEN, CDR2 SYDVKM. The DNA for the CDR3 is TGTGCCAGCAGTTTAGGGCAGGGGGCGCTGGGCTACACCTTC. This codes for CASSLGQGALGYTF.

The chain couples TRBV30 to TRBJ2-5, with D uncertain. The CDR3 length is 14 residues. Per the germline V gene, CDR1 is GTSNPN and CDR2 is SVGIG (reference sequence). The ends were cut back, 3 bases at V and 2 bases at J, with 13 bases in the middle. The CDR3 loop reads CAWSFAGLQETQYF. CDR3 nucleotide sequence: TGTGCCTGGAGCTTCGCCGGGTTACAAGAGACCCAGTACTTC.

This clone was observed a single time. The chain carries TRBV9 and TRBJ2-5; TRBD2 aligns across 7 bases. The CDR3 has 16 amino acids. V shed 0 bases, J shed 2 bases, and the junction held 7 bases outside the gene matches. In germline, CDR1 is SGDLS, CDR2 YYNGEE. The CDR3 loop is CASSVGSSGPQETQYF. For the CDR3, the DNA is TGTGCCAGCAGCGTAGGGTCTAGCGGCCCACAAGAGACCCAGTACTTC. The full variable domain, with the rest looked up from reference TRBV9 and TRBJ2-5, is DSGVTQTPKHLITATGQRVTLRCSPRSGDLSVYWYQQSLDQGLQFLIQYYNGEERAKGNILERFSAQQFPDLHSELNLSSLELGDSALYFCASSVGSSGPQETQYFGPGTRLLVL.

The chain is built from TRBV27 and TRBJ2-5; a possible D gene is TRBD2 (6 bases). CDR3 length equals 14 residues. V was shortened by 4 bases and J by 2 bases, with 11 bases between the two germline ends. Germline V gene lookup returns CDR1 MNHEY and CDR2 SMNVEV (reference sequence). DNA for the CDR3: TGTGCCAGCAGTTCAGCGGAGGGGCAAGAGACCCAGTACTTC. Translated: CASSSAEGQETQYF.

J is TRBJ2-1 and V is TRBV9, with D unresolved. Germline CDR1 is SGDLS and CDR2 is YYNGEE. The CDR3 runs 15 residues. The V and J ends lost 0 bases and 8 bases respectively, with 15 bases between them. The CDR3 sequence is CASSVDVSSLDEQFF. The CDR3 region has the DNA TGTGCCAGCAGCGTAGATGTTAGTTCCTTGGATGAGCAGTTCTTC.

V usage is TRBV27 and J usage is TRBJ1-2; possible D gene TRBD1, 5 bases. Trimming cost V 6 bases and J 2 bases, with 10 bases left between them. From germline, CDR1 is MNHEY and CDR2 SMNVEV (reference sequence). CDR3 length: 13 residues. The DNA of the CDR3 is TGTGCCAGCAGGGGGCAGGCGAACTATGGCTACACCTTC. It is translated as CASRGQANYGYTF.

This clone has more than one count but fewer than ten. The V gene is TRBV2, the J gene TRBJ1-2, with D possibly being TRBD1 (6 bases). The CDR3 runs to 15 residues. CDR1 is SNHLY and CDR2 is FYNNEI in the germline V gene. V was shortened by 6 bases and J by 6 bases, with 20 bases between the two germline ends. The chain's CDR3 is CASRTLPGTPDGYTF. The DNA for the CDR3 is TGTGCCAGCAGAACCCTCCCCGGGACACCGGATGGCTACACCTTC.